This T cell receptor beta chain was retrieved from a study of blood T cell repertoires in COVID-19. Study-level background: COVID-19 samples, acute and convalescent, were from the United States, Italy and Spain. The analysed material was cDNA or gDNA that came from T cells, B-cell-depleted T cells, or PBMCs.

Germline-derived CDR1 and CDR2 are SGHTA and FQGNSA. The CDR3 contains 16 residues. Trimming took off 2 bases at V and 3 bases at J, with 13 bases between the two ends. Original processing methods: Scientists estimated how many nucleated cells there were by amplifying reference gene primers. Libraries were prepared by immunoSEQ multiplex PCR; TCRdb keeps only in-frame clonotypes and omits some of them. V, J and clone size were drawn from that table, and D and trimming were deduced from the DNA. The sample includes about 150,000 clones, approximately 80% seen only once; the top ten take around 32%. The receptor's source is a woman aged 55 to 70 with acute or convalescent COVID-19. V usage is TRBV7-2 and J usage is TRBJ2-2; no clear D. Material: peripheral blood. The CDR3 region is CASSLPMIRDTGELFF. CDR3 bases: TGTGCCAGCAGCTTACCGATGATTCGCGACACCGGGGAGCTGTTTTTT.